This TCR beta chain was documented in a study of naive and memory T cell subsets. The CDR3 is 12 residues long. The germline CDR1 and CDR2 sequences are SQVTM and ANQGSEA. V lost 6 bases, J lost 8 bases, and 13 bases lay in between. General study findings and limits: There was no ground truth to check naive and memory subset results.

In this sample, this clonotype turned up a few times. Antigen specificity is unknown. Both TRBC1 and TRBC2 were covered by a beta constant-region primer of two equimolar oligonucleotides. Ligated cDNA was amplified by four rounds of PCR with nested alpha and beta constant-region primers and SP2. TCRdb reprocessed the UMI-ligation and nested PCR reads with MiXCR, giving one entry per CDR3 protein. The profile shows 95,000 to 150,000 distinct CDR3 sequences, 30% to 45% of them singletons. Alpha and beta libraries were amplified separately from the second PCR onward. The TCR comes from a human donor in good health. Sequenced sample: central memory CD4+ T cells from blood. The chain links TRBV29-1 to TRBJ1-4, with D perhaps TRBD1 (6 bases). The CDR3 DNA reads TGCAGCGTCCGAGGGGGGGAGGAAAAACTGTTTTTT. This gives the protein CSVRGGEEKLFF. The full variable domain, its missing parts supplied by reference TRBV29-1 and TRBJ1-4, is SAVISQKPSRDICQRGTSLTIQCQVDSQVTMMFWYRQQPGQSLTLIATANQGSEATYESGFVIDKFPISRPNLTFSTLTVSNMSPEDSSIYLCSVRGGEEKLFFGSGTQLSVL.